This T cell receptor beta chain was captured by sequencing in a study of blood T cell repertoires in COVID-19 (dated by TCRdb to about 2020). Background for the entire study: Collaborator samples came from the United States, Italy and Spain and covered acute and convalescent phases of COVID-19. Where available, HLA class I and class II types were obtained from metadata supplied by the sample provider rather than from assay-based typing. The material from the prospective study consisted of cDNA or gDNA derived from T cells, B-cell-depleted T cells, or PBMCs. Sample metadata almost always included a de-identified subject ID, COVID-19 status, age in years and sex. The dataset comprised deeply sampled blood TCRbeta repertoires from subjects exposed to, actively infected with, or recovered from COVID-19. A freely available public database, intended as a resource for researchers studying the immune response to SARS-CoV-2, is where the repertoires were released. Samples were obtained from the ongoing ImmuneRACE study (first 160 participants) and from over a thousand subjects provided by 6 global collaborators. On the study overall, not on this receptor specifically: The quantity of clinical and demographic metadata differed by source and by participant and was supplied without curation.

The collaborating institutions used their own protocols to collect whole blood in K2EDTA tubes. For TCRbeta analysis, collaborator samples were shipped as frozen whole blood, as isolated PBMCs, or as DNA extracted from either sample type. CDR1 and CDR2 were assigned from the germline V gene as SGHRS and YFSETQ. The CDR3 starts with the cysteine, ends with the phenylalanine, and has 15 residues. The only DNA kept is the CDR3, 45 bases in frame from the first base. The V and J ends are trimmed by 4 bases and 0 bases, leaving 14 bases between them. This clone was found a few times. The specificity of this receptor is unknown. No qualities accompany the bases; no much larger clone lies one base away. The immunoSEQ Assay, a bias-controlled multiplex PCR, was used to amplify TCRbeta CDR3 regions from genomic DNA. Concerning the study's data processing: Within the assay, amplification of reference gene primers was used to estimate how many nucleated cells each sample contained. Sequence reads were collapsed and filtered to measure the absolute abundance of every unique TCRbeta CDR3 rearrangement. For each sample, productive Simpson clonality was calculated as the square root of Simpson's diversity index over productive rearrangements. Here the immuneACCESS table is served through TCRdb, limited to in-frame sequences with V and J called. Missing clones are a known gap in these copies; in checked studies unresolved V genes cover under half, and the rest lacks a known reason. V, J and clone size derive from that table, while D and trimming were established from the DNA sequence. This sample lists some 100,000 clones; approximately 85% were detected once. The ten top clones hold around 6% of the sample.

The chain is assembled from TRBV5-1 and TRBJ2-7, with no confidently assigned D gene. The receptor comes from a woman aged 60-75 years with acute or convalescent COVID-19. Source material: peripheral blood. The nucleotides read TGCGCCAGCAGCCTCCTAGGCGGTAACTCCTACGAGCAGTACTTC. This translates into CASSLLGGNSYEQYF.